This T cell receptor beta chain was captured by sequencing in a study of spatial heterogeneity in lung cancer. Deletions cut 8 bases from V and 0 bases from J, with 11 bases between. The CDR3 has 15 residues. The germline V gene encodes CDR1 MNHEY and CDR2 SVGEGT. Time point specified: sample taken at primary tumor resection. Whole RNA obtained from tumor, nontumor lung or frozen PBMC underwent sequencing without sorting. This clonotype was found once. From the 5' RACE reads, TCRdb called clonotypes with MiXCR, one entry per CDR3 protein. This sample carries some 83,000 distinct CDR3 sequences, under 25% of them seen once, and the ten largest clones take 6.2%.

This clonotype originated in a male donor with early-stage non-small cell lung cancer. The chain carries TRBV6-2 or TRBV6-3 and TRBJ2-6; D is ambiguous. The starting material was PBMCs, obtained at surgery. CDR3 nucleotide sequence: TGTGCCAGCTCGGGCAGTTCCTCTGGGGCCAACGTCCTGACTTTC. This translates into CASSGSSSGANVLTF.